This TCR beta chain was profiled in a study of T cells expressing NK-cell markers. Each CDR3 protein gets one entry in TCRdb, which reprocessed the 5' RACE reads and gives no DNA. This sample's table has 300,000 to 500,000 distinct CDR3 sequences. This CDR3 region has 14 residues. CDR1 and CDR2 from the germline V gene are SGHRS and YFSETQ. This rearrangement joins TRBV5-1 to TRBJ1-2; TCRdb selects TRBD1, and the lack of DNA leaves this call unchecked. Input material: blood T cells: a sorted CD56 or NKG2C T cell subset, CD4+ or CD8+ T cells, or bulk PBMC T cells (not recorded which). The receptor was isolated from a woman aged 45-65 years in good health. The CDR3 sequence is CASSFGRDSYGYTF.